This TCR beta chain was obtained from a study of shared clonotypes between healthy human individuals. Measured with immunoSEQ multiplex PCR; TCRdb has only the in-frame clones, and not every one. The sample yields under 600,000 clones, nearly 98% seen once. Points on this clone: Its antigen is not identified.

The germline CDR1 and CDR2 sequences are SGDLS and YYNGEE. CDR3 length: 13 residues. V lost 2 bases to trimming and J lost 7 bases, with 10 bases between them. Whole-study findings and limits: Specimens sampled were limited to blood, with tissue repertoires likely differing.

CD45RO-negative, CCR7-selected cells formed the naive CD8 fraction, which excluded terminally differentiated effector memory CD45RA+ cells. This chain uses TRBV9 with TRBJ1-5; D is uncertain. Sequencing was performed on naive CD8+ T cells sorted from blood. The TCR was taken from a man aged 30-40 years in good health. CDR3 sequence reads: CASSVSPGQPQHF. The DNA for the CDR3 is TGTGCCAGCAGCGTGAGCCCCGGACAGCCCCAGCATTTT.